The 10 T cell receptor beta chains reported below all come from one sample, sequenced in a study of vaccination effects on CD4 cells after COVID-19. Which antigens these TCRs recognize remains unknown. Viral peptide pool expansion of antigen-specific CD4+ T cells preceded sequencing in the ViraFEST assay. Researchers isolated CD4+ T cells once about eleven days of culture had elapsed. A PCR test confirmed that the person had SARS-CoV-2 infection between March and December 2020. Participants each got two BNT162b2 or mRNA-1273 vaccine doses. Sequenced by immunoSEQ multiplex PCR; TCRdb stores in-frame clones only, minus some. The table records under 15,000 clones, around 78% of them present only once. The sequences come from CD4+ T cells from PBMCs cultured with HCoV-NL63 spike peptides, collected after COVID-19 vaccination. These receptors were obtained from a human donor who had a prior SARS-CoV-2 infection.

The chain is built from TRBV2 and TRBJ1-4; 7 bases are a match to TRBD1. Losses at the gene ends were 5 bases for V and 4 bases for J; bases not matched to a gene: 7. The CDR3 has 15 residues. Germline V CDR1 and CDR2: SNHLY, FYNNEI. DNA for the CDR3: TGTGCCAGCAGTAAAGGAGGGACAGTTAATGAAAAACTGTTTTTT. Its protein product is CASSKGGTVNEKLFF.

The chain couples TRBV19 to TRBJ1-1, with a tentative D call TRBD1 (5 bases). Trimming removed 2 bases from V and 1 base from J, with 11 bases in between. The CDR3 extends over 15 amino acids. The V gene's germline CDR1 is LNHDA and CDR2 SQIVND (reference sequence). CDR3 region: CASSILGLTNTEAFF. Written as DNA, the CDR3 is TGTGCCAGTAGTATATTGGGGCTAACGAACACTGAAGCTTTCTTT.

CDR3 in amino acids: CASKTSGGPGTGELFF. The CDR3 DNA reads as TGTGCCAGCAAGACTAGCGGGGGGCCGGGCACCGGGGAGCTGTTTTTT. The genes are TRBV2 and TRBJ2-2, with TRBD2 identical over 13 bases. V dropped 7 bases and J dropped 4; count of bases not matched to a gene: 6. Germline loops: CDR1 SNHLY, CDR2 FYNNEI. The CDR3 is 16 residues long.

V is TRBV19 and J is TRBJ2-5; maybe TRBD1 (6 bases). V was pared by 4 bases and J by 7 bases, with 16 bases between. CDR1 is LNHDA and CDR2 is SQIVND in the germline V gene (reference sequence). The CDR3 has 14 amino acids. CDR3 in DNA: TGTGCCAGTAGTAACACAGGGTCAGAGGGGACCCAGTACTTC. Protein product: CASSNTGSEGTQYF.

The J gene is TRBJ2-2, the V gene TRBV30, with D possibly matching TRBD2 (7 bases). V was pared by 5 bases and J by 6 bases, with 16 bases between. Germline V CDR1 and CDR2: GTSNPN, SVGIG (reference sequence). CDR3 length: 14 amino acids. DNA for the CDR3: TGTGCCTGGTGGGGGGGCGGGAGTGCCGGGGAGCTGTTTTTT. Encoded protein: CAWWGGGSAGELFF.

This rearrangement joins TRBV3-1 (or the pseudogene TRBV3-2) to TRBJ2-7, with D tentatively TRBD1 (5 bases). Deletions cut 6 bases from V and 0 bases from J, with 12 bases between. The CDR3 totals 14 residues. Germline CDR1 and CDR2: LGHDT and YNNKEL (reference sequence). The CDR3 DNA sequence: TGTGCCAGCAGTCCGACAGCGTACTCCTACGAGCAGTACTTC. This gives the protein CASSPTAYSYEQYF.

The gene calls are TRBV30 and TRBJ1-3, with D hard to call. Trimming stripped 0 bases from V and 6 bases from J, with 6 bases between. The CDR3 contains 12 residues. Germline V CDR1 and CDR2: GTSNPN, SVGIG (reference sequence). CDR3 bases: TGTGCCTGGAGTGTAATTTCAAACACCATATATTTT. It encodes CAWSVISNTIYF.

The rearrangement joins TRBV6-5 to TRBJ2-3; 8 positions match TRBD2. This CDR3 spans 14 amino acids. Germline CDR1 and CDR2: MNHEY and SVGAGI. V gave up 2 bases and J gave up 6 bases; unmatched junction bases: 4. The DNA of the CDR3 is TGTGCCAGCAGTTACGTAGCGGGGCGGGATACGCAGTATTTT. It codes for CASSYVAGRDTQYF.

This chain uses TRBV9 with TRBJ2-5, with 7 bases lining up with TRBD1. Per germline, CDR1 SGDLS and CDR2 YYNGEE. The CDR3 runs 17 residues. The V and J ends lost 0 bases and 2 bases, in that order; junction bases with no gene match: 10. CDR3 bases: TGTGCCAGCAGCGTAGGTTACGGACAGGCCGATCAAGAGACCCAGTACTTC. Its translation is CASSVGYGQADQETQYF.

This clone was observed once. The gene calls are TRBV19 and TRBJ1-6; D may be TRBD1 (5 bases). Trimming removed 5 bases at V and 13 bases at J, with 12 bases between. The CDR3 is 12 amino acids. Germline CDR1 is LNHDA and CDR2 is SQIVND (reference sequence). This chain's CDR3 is CASSLRDSPLHF. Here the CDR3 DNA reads TGTGCCAGTAGTCTCAGGGACTCGCCCCTCCACTTT.